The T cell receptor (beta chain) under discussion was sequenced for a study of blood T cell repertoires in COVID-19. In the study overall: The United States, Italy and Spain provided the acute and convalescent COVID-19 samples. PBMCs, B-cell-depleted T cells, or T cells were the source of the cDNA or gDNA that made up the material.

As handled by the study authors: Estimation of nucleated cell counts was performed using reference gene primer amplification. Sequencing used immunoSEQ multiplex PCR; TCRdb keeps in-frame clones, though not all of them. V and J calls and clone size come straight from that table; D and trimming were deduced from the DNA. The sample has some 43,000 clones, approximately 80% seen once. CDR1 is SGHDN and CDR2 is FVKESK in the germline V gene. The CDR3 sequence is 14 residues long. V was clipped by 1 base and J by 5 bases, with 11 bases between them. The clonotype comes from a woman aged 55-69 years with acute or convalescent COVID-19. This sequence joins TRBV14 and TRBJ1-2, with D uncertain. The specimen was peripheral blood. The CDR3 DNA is TGTGCCAGCAGCCAAGGAGGGCACCATTATGGCTACACCTTC. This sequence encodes CASSQGGHHYGYTF.